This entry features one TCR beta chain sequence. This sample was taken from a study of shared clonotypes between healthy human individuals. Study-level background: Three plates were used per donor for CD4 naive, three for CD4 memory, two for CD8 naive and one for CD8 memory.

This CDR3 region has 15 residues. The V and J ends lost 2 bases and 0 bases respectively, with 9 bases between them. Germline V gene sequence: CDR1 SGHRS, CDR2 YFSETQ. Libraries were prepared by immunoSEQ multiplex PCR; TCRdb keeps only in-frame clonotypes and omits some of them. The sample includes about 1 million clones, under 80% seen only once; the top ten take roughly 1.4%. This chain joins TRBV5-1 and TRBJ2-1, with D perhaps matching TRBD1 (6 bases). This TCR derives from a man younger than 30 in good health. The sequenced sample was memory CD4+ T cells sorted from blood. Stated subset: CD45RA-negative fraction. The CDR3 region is CASSFGQTSYNEQFF. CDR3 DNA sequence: TGCGCCAGCAGCTTCGGACAGACCTCCTACAATGAGCAGTTCTTC.